This T cell receptor beta chain was found in a study of blood T cell repertoires in COVID-19. Study information: Nucleic acid was either cDNA or gDNA, and it came from T cells, B-cell-depleted T cells, or PBMCs.

The study drew participants aged about 18 to 95 years from some 24 US areas. Clinical histories supplied by participants themselves formed the basis of cohort assignment. Trimming shortened V by 3 bases and J by 6 bases, and 18 bases separated the two germline ends. Germline V gives CDR1 SGDLS, CDR2 YYNGEE. The CDR3 is made up of 15 amino acids. In the original processing: Reference gene primer amplification yielded estimated nucleated cell counts. Assay: immunoSEQ multiplex PCR; the TCRdb copy retains only in-frame clones and omits some. V, J and clone size reflect that table, while D and trimming were determined from the DNA. The data hold roughly 200,000 clones, with roughly 89% observed a single time.

The clonotype comes from a woman aged 25 to 45 with acute COVID-19. The chain recombines TRBV9 with TRBJ1-2; D is ambiguous. Sequenced input: PBMCs or T cells enriched from blood (not recorded which). CDR3 protein: CASSASDPGRDGYTF. In DNA form, the CDR3 reads TGTGCCAGCAGCGCCTCCGACCCGGGGAGAGATGGCTACACCTTC.